These T cell receptor beta chains were read from a single sample in a study of T-cell reconstitution after alpha-beta-depleted transplantation in children. TCRdb used MiXCR to reprocess the PCR reads, holding one entry per CDR3 protein. The top ten clones hold 35% to 40% of a sample with hundreds of thousands of distinct CDR3 sequences, around 8.4% of them seen once. The starting material was PBMCs, mostly from graft donor cells, obtained 360 days after TCRalphabeta/CD19-depleted stem cell transplant. These receptors all stem from a male patient under 10 years old who had a stem cell transplant for acute myeloid leukemia, so the T cells may come from the graft donor. CDR3s include the opening cysteine and the closing phenylalanine or tryptophan. Fields, in order: D gene, V gene, J gene, clone size, CDR3 protein, CDR3 DNA. A D gene is named only where the DNA matches it firmly. The size entry is marked missing in some rows and otherwise reads once, few, many or a size class.

d_call: -
v_call: TRBV18
j_call: TRBJ2-3
clone_size: -
cdr3_aa: CASSPDRLYTDTQYF
cdr3_nt: TGTGCCAGCTCACCTGACAGGCTCTACACAGATACGCAGTATTTT

d_call: -
v_call: TRBV11-2
j_call: TRBJ2-1
clone_size: -
cdr3_aa: CASSLDVPWRRPYNEQFF
cdr3_nt: TGTGCCAGCAGCTTAGATGTGCCTTGGAGGCGCCCCTACAATGAGCAGTTCTTC

d_call: -
v_call: TRBV5-1
j_call: TRBJ2-3
clone_size: many
cdr3_aa: CASTDPGVYTDTQYF
cdr3_nt: TGCGCCAGCACCGACCCAGGGGTTTATACAGATACGCAGTATTTT

d_call: TRBD1
v_call: TRBV5-1
j_call: TRBJ2-1
clone_size: -
cdr3_aa: CASSNLGQYNEQFF
cdr3_nt: TGCGCCAGCTCTAATTTGGGACAGTACAATGAGCAGTTCTTC

d_call: -
v_call: TRBV19
j_call: TRBJ2-1
clone_size: many
cdr3_aa: CATRDGTEQFF
cdr3_nt: TGTGCCACCCGGGACGGGACTGAGCAGTTCTTC

d_call: -
v_call: TRBV5-6
j_call: TRBJ2-1
clone_size: many
cdr3_aa: CASSLLRQTYNEQFF
cdr3_nt: TGTGCCAGCAGCCTCTTAAGGCAGACCTACAATGAGCAGTTCTTC

d_call: TRBD2
v_call: TRBV5-1
j_call: TRBJ2-3
clone_size: -
cdr3_aa: CASSPGLAGGTDTQYF
cdr3_nt: TGCGCCAGCAGCCCCGGACTAGCGGGAGGGACAGATACGCAGTATTTT

d_call: -
v_call: TRBV7-8
j_call: TRBJ1-1
clone_size: -
cdr3_aa: CASSFQVGGGLNTEAFF
cdr3_nt: TGTGCCAGCAGCTTTCAAGTGGGGGGAGGGTTGAACACTGAAGCTTTCTTT

d_call: TRBD1
v_call: TRBV20-1
j_call: TRBJ2-7
clone_size: few
cdr3_aa: CSARPGQGRYEQYF
cdr3_nt: TGCAGTGCTAGACCGGGACAGGGAAGATACGAGCAGTACTTC

d_call: TRBD1
v_call: TRBV27
j_call: TRBJ1-6
clone_size: few
cdr3_aa: CASSWRQGNNSPLHF
cdr3_nt: TGTGCCAGCAGTTGGAGACAGGGGAATAATTCACCCCTCCACTTT

d_call: -
v_call: TRBV5-1
j_call: TRBJ2-5
clone_size: few
cdr3_aa: CASSLGLRVVETQYF
cdr3_nt: TGCGCCAGCAGCTTGGGTCTTCGGGTCGTGGAGACCCAGTACTTC

d_call: -
v_call: TRBV5-1
j_call: TRBJ2-3
clone_size: -
cdr3_aa: CASSWGEDSTDTQYF
cdr3_nt: TGCGCCAGCAGCTGGGGGGAAGATAGCACAGATACGCAGTATTTT

d_call: -
v_call: TRBV20-1
j_call: TRBJ2-7
clone_size: -
cdr3_aa: CSADGAGFEQYF
cdr3_nt: TGCAGTGCCGACGGGGCGGGGTTCGAGCAGTACTTC

d_call: TRBD1
v_call: TRBV5-6
j_call: TRBJ2-5
clone_size: -
cdr3_aa: CASRRQGTETQYF
cdr3_nt: TGTGCCAGCAGAAGACAGGGTACCGAGACCCAGTACTTC

d_call: -
v_call: TRBV7-6
j_call: TRBJ2-3
clone_size: many
cdr3_aa: CASSFASVSSTDTQYF
cdr3_nt: TGTGCCAGCAGCTTCGCCTCAGTGTCTAGCACAGATACGCAGTATTTT

d_call: TRBD2
v_call: TRBV7-8
j_call: TRBJ2-1
clone_size: -
cdr3_aa: CASREGKRELRYNEQFF
cdr3_nt: TGTGCCAGCAGAGAGGGGAAGCGGGAGCTTAGGTACAATGAGCAGTTCTTC